This TCR beta chain was retrieved from a study of T cell responses to AZD1222 COVID-19 vaccine. The study's findings and limits: Two doses of AZD1222 preceded a rise in Spike-specific TCR breadth and depth. Mapped onto spike, vaccine-associated CD4 TCRs spanned it and were dominant at 160-218 and 743-854. Targeting of unmutated variant regions was reportedly seen in nearly half of spike-specific TCRs. There were mostly white British donors and more females than males, and clonal diversity was possibly underestimated.

Germline V gene sequence: CDR1 SGHRS, CDR2 YFSETQ. Losses at the gene ends were 0 bases for V and 9 bases for J; bases not matched to a gene: 14. The CDR3 is made up of 17 amino acids. Clones were sequenced by immunoSEQ multiplex PCR, and TCRdb holds only the in-frame ones, with some missing. The sample consists of 150,000 to 200,000 clones, approximately 90% of them appearing once. About this clone: As yet, its antigen is unknown.

This clonotype originated in an adult who received the AZD1222 COVID-19 vaccine. The sequenced sample was peripheral blood, obtained 28 days after the second AZD1222 dose. The chain recombines TRBV5-1 with TRBJ2-1, with 8 bases aligning to TRBD2. CDR3 nucleotides: TGCGCCAGCAGCTTGGTATCGGGACTAGTGGGTCGGATTGAGCAGTTCTTC. As protein: CASSLVSGLVGRIEQFF.